This T cell receptor beta chain was captured by sequencing in a study of OX40 agonist ivuxolimab in advanced cancers. Background for the entire study: The costimulatory receptor OX40 (CD134) was targeted by ivuxolimab, a fully human IgG2 agonistic monoclonal antibody. Intravenous ivuxolimab was administered to patients every 2 weeks at six dose levels: 0.01, 0.1, 0.3, 1.5, 3 and 10 mg/kg. Of the roughly 52 dose-escalation patients, hepatocellular carcinoma was present in 19, melanoma in about 15, renal cell carcinoma in 9 and head and neck cancer in 9. A male proportion of under 85% and a mean age of approximately 60 years, ranging from 23 to 79, were recorded for the dose-escalation cohort. Prior anti-PD-1, anti-PD-L1 or anti-CTLA-4 therapy was permitted, and approximately 41% of dose-escalation patients had received checkpoint inhibitors. Partial responses occurred in three dose-escalation patients: two with cutaneous melanoma and one with hepatocellular carcinoma. The point of sequencing TCRbeta in the periphery was to test whether ivuxolimab changed TCR sequence diversity and drove clonal T-cell expansion. The paper covers the monotherapy dose-escalation part of the phase I ivuxolimab trial, which included N of about 50 patients.

This clone was counted a few times. This receptor's antigen is unknown. Base quality data are lacking; no much larger clone is found one base away. The research as a whole found: On average, CD8+ T cells showed more expanded clones than CD4+ T cells after ivuxolimab. Low levels of normalized T-cell clonal expansion were also seen in some patients who did not respond. Which antigens the clonally expanded peripheral T cells were specific for was not determined. In the 0.1-3.0 mg/kg groups, partial responders were among the patients with the lowest normalized peripheral clonal expansion, particularly in CD8+ T cells. Clonal expansion of both CD4+ and CD8+ blood T cells was observed from baseline to week 6 at doses 0.1 to 3.0 mg/kg.

The trial excluded patients who had a history of autoimmune disease or who were on systemic immunosuppression. In every dose cohort, peripheral blood was drawn for TCR sequencing at baseline, cycle 4 day 1, and cycle 7 day 1. The samples were taken from a phase I, first-in-human, multicenter, open-label dose-escalation trial of ivuxolimab. Adults with locally advanced or metastatic melanoma, renal cell, hepatocellular, or head and neck squamous cell carcinoma were enrolled in the trial. Before TCR sequencing, CD4+ and CD8+ T cells were separately sorted from peripheral blood. The germline V gene (reference sequence) yields GTSNPN for CDR1 and SVGIG for CDR2. V has 4 bases trimmed and J has 9 bases trimmed; junction bases matching no gene number 8. The CDR3 spans 13 residues, from the cysteine through the phenylalanine. Only the CDR3 DNA is retained, 39 bases long and in frame from the first base.

Genomic DNA was isolated from the sorted cells so that the TCRbeta CDR3 region could be sequenced. The immunoSEQ Assay was used for sequencing of TCRbeta CDR3 regions. TCRdb took this table from immuneACCESS and kept in-frame rearrangements with V and J called. Such tables lack part of the clones; where checked against another copy, unresolved V genes explain under half of the gap, and the rest is unexplained. The sample table holds about 60,000 clones, of which about 89% were seen once. Around 1% of the sample rests with the top ten. The chain uses TRBV30 and TRBJ1-5, and TRBD1 matches 8 of the central bases. The clonotype comes from an adult with an advanced solid tumor such as melanoma, head and neck, liver or kidney cancer. The sample here was CD4+ or CD8+ T cells sorted from blood, taken in a trial of the OX40 agonist ivuxolimab. The CDR3 amino acid sequence is: CAWNRGGLPPQHF. Read as DNA, the sequence is TGTGCCTGGAACAGGGGGGGCCTCCCGCCCCAGCATTTT.